Here is one TCR beta chain with its context. This entry belongs to a study of CD8 T cells in Susac syndrome. V was cut by 0 bases and J by 7 bases, with 8 bases left in between. CDR1 is SGDLS, CDR2 YYNGEE, per germline. This CDR3 is built from 13 residues. Reverse transcription of about 0.45 to 1 ug RNA was carried out with random hexamers. TCRdb ran MiXCR on the immunoSEQ multiplex PCR reads and lists one entry per CDR3 protein. The sample contains about 150,000 distinct CDR3 sequences, just under 95% of which appear only once. The V call is TRBV9, the J call TRBJ2-1; the D gene is possibly TRBD2 (6 bases). The origin of this receptor is a human donor with Susac syndrome. Sequencing used CD8+ T cells from PBMCs. The CDR3 DNA reads as TGTGCCAGCAGCGTAGTTAGCGGTAATGAGCAGTTCTTC. Its protein is CASSVVSGNEQFF.